The clone carrying this T cell receptor beta chain was picked up many times. The antigen remains unidentified. The sample comes from a study of T-cell reconstitution after alpha-beta-depleted transplantation in children. Regarding the study as a whole: Several hundred expanded graft clones reportedly gave rise to the alpha-beta T cells present about two months after transplant. T-cell numbers and diversity one year post-transplant derived largely from freshly generated T cells. There were some patients whose high TCRbeta diversity at day 60 came from surviving recipient T cells and thymic progenitors.

Library preparation (for TCRbeta) was performed with unique molecular identifiers. TCRdb re-analysed the PCR reads in MiXCR, keeping a single row per CDR3 protein. The sample lists nearly 200,000 distinct CDR3 sequences, 6.3% occurring once. Trimming removed 5 bases at V and 11 bases at J, with 15 bases between. CDR1 and CDR2 from the germline V gene are SGHTA and FQGNSA. The CDR3 is 12 residues long. The clonotype originates from a girl under three years old with combined immunodeficiency, due to receive a stem cell transplant. The chain is built from TRBV7-2 and TRBJ1-1; D might be TRBD1 (6 bases). The sample was PBMCs, taken before TCRalphabeta/CD19-depleted stem cell transplant. The DNA of the CDR3 is TGTGCCAGCAGCGGGGGGCACACAGGGGCTTTCTTT. As protein: CASSGGHTGAFF.